The rows below give T cell receptor beta chains drawn from one sample of a study of blood T cell repertoires in COVID-19. Clones were read by immunoSEQ multiplex PCR, and TCRdb kept only the in-frame ones, dropping some. The table shows roughly 140,000 clones, with roughly 82% occurring only once. Material for sequencing was peripheral blood. These receptors all come from a woman aged 45-59 years with acute or convalescent COVID-19. The CDR3 runs from the conserved cysteine through the conserved F or W. A D gene is named only where the DNA matches it firmly. A clone size is listed for some rows: how often the clone was seen (once, few, many), or a class if it is expanded.

TRBJ2-7 - TRBV6-1 - CASREVGSSYEQYF TGTGCCAGCAGGGAAGTTGGGAGCTCCTACGAGCAGTACTTC
TRBJ2-7 - TRBV28 - CASSLPSPYEQYF TGTGCCAGCAGTCTTCCCAGTCCCTACGAGCAGTACTTC
TRBJ2-1 - TRBV2 TRBD2 CASSESSGSYNEQFF TGTGCCAGCAGTGAAAGTAGCGGGTCTTACAATGAGCAGTTCTTC
TRBJ1-5 - TRBV5-1 - CASSFSGWNQPQHF TGCGCCAGCAGCTTCTCAGGATGGAATCAGCCCCAGCATTTT
TRBJ1-1 - TRBV11-3 TRBD1 CASSLGGQENTEAFF TGTGCCAGCAGCTTAGGGGGACAGGAGAACACTGAAGCTTTCTTT
TRBJ2-1 - TRBV19 TRBD1 CASSPGTGPIRNEQFF TGTGCCAGTAGTCCGGGGACAGGGCCAATACGGAATGAGCAGTTCTTC
TRBJ2-1 - TRBV4-2 - CASSQDGSSPEQFF TGTGCCAGCAGCCAAGATGGGAGCTCCCCCGAGCAGTTCTTC
TRBJ1-1 - TRBV7-8 - CASSSPGGEVFF TGTGCCAGCAGCTCCCCGGGGGGAGAGGTCTTCTTT
TRBJ2-5 - TRBV2 - CASKFSEETQYF TGTGCCAGCAAGTTTTCCGAGGAGACCCAGTACTTC
TRBJ1-6 - TRBV6-2/TRBV6-3 - CASSYGPNSPLHF TGTGCCAGCAGTTACGGCCCCAATTCACCCCTCCACTTT
TRBJ2-1 - TRBV4-3 TRBD2 CASNLPGTSVFVEQFF TGCGCCAGCAACCTTCCCGGGACTAGCGTATTTGTTGAGCAGTTCTTC
TRBJ1-4 - TRBV7-9 TRBD1 CASSLGTGNSVREKLFF TGTGCCAGCAGCTTAGGGACAGGAAATTCGGTGAGGGAAAAACTGTTTTTT
TRBJ2-1 - TRBV30 TRBD1 CAWQGADEQFF TGTGCCTGGCAGGGGGCGGATGAGCAGTTCTTC
TRBJ2-7 - TRBV6-6 - CASSPDMGARAYEQYF TGTGCCAGCAGTCCTGATATGGGGGCGCGCGCCTACGAGCAGTACTTC
TRBJ1-5 many TRBV20-1 - CSARDGRAQHF TGCAGTGCTAGGGACGGCAGGGCCCAGCATTTT
TRBJ1-2 - TRBV5-1 TRBD1 CASSLQMTGDRYTF TGCGCCAGCAGCTTACAAATGACAGGGGATCGCTACACCTTC
TRBJ2-5 few TRBV7-2 TRBD2 CASSTPGLAGGRETQYF TGTGCCAGCAGCACCCCGGGACTAGCGGGGGGGCGAGAGACCCAGTACTTC
TRBJ1-2 few TRBV30 TRBD1 CAWSVRDRGNLWYGYTF TGTGCCTGGAGTGTCCGGGACAGGGGGAACCTGTGGTATGGCTACACCTTC
TRBJ2-1 - TRBV11-3 - CASSLGGTTYNEQFF TGTGCCAGCAGCTTAGGAGGGACAACCTACAATGAGCAGTTCTTC
TRBJ2-3 once TRBV24-1 - CATQNRVGTDTQYF TGTGCCACCCAGAACAGGGTCGGCACAGATACGCAGTATTTT
TRBJ1-4 - TRBV2 - CASSEAHQGNEKLFF TGTGCCAGCAGTGAAGCGCATCAGGGAAATGAAAAACTGTTTTTT
TRBJ2-3 - TRBV20-1 TRBD2 CSASASGQQYF TGCAGTGCTAGTGCTAGCGGCCAGCAGTATTTT
TRBJ1-2 - TRBV10-2 TRBD1 CASSAADRDLGYTF TGCGCCAGCAGTGCGGCAGACAGGGACCTGGGCTACACCTTC
TRBJ1-6 few TRBV20-1 TRBD1 CSASPPGGAYSPLHF TGCAGTGCTAGTCCCCCAGGGGGCGCTTATTCACCCCTCCACTTT
TRBJ1-1 - TRBV4-3 - CASSQDGGLGTAFF TGCGCCAGCAGCCAAGACGGGGGGCTCGGTACAGCTTTCTTT
TRBJ1-2 once TRBV29-1 - CSVEAGSGYGYTF TGCAGCGTTGAAGCCGGGTCTGGCTATGGCTACACCTTC
TRBJ2-3 - TRBV7-9 - CASSFNSPDTQYF TGTGCCAGCAGCTTTAACTCTCCAGATACGCAGTATTTT
TRBJ2-7 few TRBV5-1 TRBD1 CASNSGTGTYEQYF TGCGCCAGCAACTCCGGGACAGGGACCTACGAGCAGTACTTC
TRBJ1-6 - TRBV6-6 - CASSLKASSYNSPLHF TGTGCCAGCAGTCTAAAAGCAAGCTCCTATAATTCACCCCTCCACTTT
TRBJ1-1 - TRBV19 - CASSISGAAEAFF TGTGCCAGTAGTATTTCTGGGGCTGCTGAAGCTTTCTTT
TRBJ2-1 - TRBV21-1 - CASSKWWQGRDNEQFF TGTGCCAGCAGCAAATGGTGGCAGGGAAGGGATAATGAGCAGTTCTTC
TRBJ1-6 - TRBV10-3 - CAISEGPAENSPLHF TGTGCCATCTCCGAGGGTCCCGCCGAGAATTCACCCCTCCACTTT
TRBJ2-7 - TRBV11-3 TRBD1 CASGNRGAYEQYF TGTGCCAGCGGAAACAGGGGGGCCTACGAGCAGTACTTC
TRBJ2-3 once TRBV5-5 TRBD2 CASSLDSGGPLRTDTQYF TGTGCCAGCAGCTTGGATAGCGGGGGCCCCCTCCGCACAGATACGCAGTATTTT
TRBJ2-7 few TRBV6-1 TRBD2 CASSEKAGPTYEQYF TGTGCCAGCAGTGAGAAAGCGGGGCCCACCTACGAGCAGTACTTC
TRBJ1-5 - TRBV2 - CASSARSRINQPQHF TGTGCCAGCAGTGCTAGAAGTAGGATAAATCAGCCCCAGCATTTT
TRBJ2-5 - TRBV28 - CASSSSGGPRQETQYF TGTGCCAGCAGTTCCAGCGGCGGACCCCGGCAAGAGACCCAGTACTTC
TRBJ2-6 - TRBV7-3 TRBD2 CASSLTPSGGSGANVLTF TGTGCCAGCAGCTTAACCCCCTCGGGGGGCTCTGGGGCCAACGTCCTGACTTTC
TRBJ2-5 - TRBV6-5 - CASSSPLATTQYF TGTGCCAGCAGTTCCCCGCTAGCGACGACCCAGTACTTC
TRBJ2-3 - TRBV3-1/TRBV3-2 TRBD2 CASSFSGVSTDTQYF TGTGCCAGCAGCTTTAGCGGGGTTTCCACAGATACGCAGTATTTT
TRBJ1-2 - TRBV7-9 - CASSSPLNRNYGYTF TGTGCCAGCAGCTCCCCGTTGAACAGGAACTATGGCTACACCTTC
TRBJ2-2 few TRBV7-8 TRBD1 CASSFDRDRGRRTGELFF TGTGCCAGCAGCTTTGACCGGGACAGGGGGCGCAGAACCGGGGAGCTGTTTTTT
TRBJ2-1 - TRBV11-2 - CASSPQGGAEQFF TGTGCCAGCAGCCCCCAAGGCGGTGCTGAGCAGTTCTTC
TRBJ2-5 - TRBV3-1/TRBV3-2 TRBD2 CASSHALLAGGLETQYF TGTGCCAGCAGCCACGCACTACTAGCGGGGGGCCTGGAGACCCAGTACTTC
TRBJ1-3 - TRBV4-1 - CASSQTGTSGNTIYF TGCGCCAGCAGCCAAACCGGGACTTCGGGAAACACCATATATTTT
TRBJ1-4 - TRBV5-1 TRBD1 CASSLAPTGGNEKLFF TGCGCCAGCAGCTTGGCCCCGACAGGGGGAAACGAAAAACTGTTTTTT
TRBJ1-2 - TRBV15 - CATSRDRVRARGYTF TGTGCCACCAGCAGAGATCGTGTCAGAGCGCGTGGCTACACCTTC
TRBJ2-7 - TRBV4-2 TRBD2 CASSQVASGYEQYF TGTGCCAGCAGCCAAGTAGCTAGCGGATACGAGCAGTACTTC
TRBJ2-4 - TRBV6-1 - CASSEAPVPGTKNIQYF TGTGCCAGCAGTGAAGCACCTGTCCCGGGGACCAAAAACATTCAGTACTTC
TRBJ1-2 - TRBV7-2 - CASSLKAANLYGYTF TGTGCCAGCAGCTTAAAGGCGGCTAACCTCTATGGCTACACCTTC
TRBJ2-2 - TRBV9 TRBD1 CASTRDRVNTGELFF TGTGCCAGCACCCGGGACAGGGTAAACACCGGGGAGCTGTTTTTT
TRBJ1-2 few TRBV28 - CASRPGLTGGYTF TGTGCCAGCAGACCGGGACTGACGGGGGGCTACACCTTC
TRBJ2-5 - TRBV4-2 - CASSKKGVAGDEETQYF TGTGCCAGCAGCAAAAAGGGGGTAGCGGGCGACGAGGAGACCCAGTACTTC
TRBJ1-2 once TRBV19 TRBD1 CASRDTGTGPYGYTF TGTGCCAGTAGGGACACCGGGACAGGGCCTTATGGCTACACCTTC